A selection of T cell receptor beta chains follows, all from one sample in a study of CD8 T cells in ankylosing spondylitis. Via MiXCR, TCRdb re-called the 5' RACE reads, giving one row per CDR3 protein. Here the sample spans about 270,000 distinct CDR3 sequences, more than 25% being singletons. The material sequenced was blood, either unsorted or a sorted T cell fraction (not recorded which). The receptors were sampled from a male donor with ankylosing spondylitis or in good health (not recorded which). Each CDR3 is given with its conserved first and last residue. The order of the fields is V gene, clone size, J gene, CDR3 protein. Some rows mark clone size as missing; the rest say once, few, many or name a class of expanded clone.

>TRBV12-3/TRBV12-4|-|TRBJ2-3
CASRETLGLAEDTQYF
>TRBV30|-|TRBJ2-3
CAWSVPETADTQYF
>TRBV28|few|TRBJ2-3
CASSSSAADTQYF
>TRBV20-1|few|TRBJ1-1
CSASVAGKGNTEAFF
>TRBV12-3/TRBV12-4|few|TRBJ1-2
CASSLMGRGQGMDTF
>TRBV6-4|few|TRBJ2-2
CATRSGEGATGELFF
>TRBV12-3/TRBV12-4|-|TRBJ2-7
CASSLGADEQYF
>TRBV12-3/TRBV12-4|-|TRBJ2-1
CASSLDRGTNEQFF
>TRBV2|-|TRBJ2-6
CASKMGQGYSGANVLTF
>TRBV6-1|-|TRBJ2-7
CASSIPSRDEQYF
>TRBV27|-|TRBJ2-3
CASSPRTGDTDTQYF
>TRBV12-3/TRBV12-4|-|TRBJ2-2
CASSSAGGNSGELFF
>TRBV20-1|many|TRBJ1-2
CSARTAEGYTF
>TRBV29-1|-|TRBJ2-5
CSVVQGGSETQYF
>TRBV12-3/TRBV12-4|once|TRBJ2-2
CASSPPRDTGELFF
>TRBV29-1|few|TRBJ2-1
CSVGPGLVNEQFF
>TRBV10-3|few|TRBJ1-1
CAIMGTGPLGAFF
>TRBV20-1|few|TRBJ2-5
CSAQRQGARGETQYF
>TRBV12-3/TRBV12-4|few|TRBJ2-1
CASSPEGAGDEQFF
>TRBV12-3/TRBV12-4|-|TRBJ2-3
CASSLEGGRRTDTQYF
>TRBV20-1|few|TRBJ1-1
CSASPGDRMNTEAFF
>TRBV15|many|TRBJ2-1
CATSPRTPYNEQFF
>TRBV9|few|TRBJ2-1
CASSPPNRQYNEQFF
>TRBV20-1|few|TRBJ1-5
CSARSSTAVNQPQHF
>TRBV7-8|many|TRBJ2-3
CASSLVSDTDTQYF
>TRBV6-1|few|TRBJ2-1
CASRMAGPNEQFF
>TRBV20-1|-|TRBJ1-2
CSASRTSGGYTF
>TRBV12-3/TRBV12-4|-|TRBJ2-5
CASGNEWPETQYF
>TRBV20-1|-|TRBJ2-1
CSATPSPSGGTYNEQFF
>TRBV20-1|many|TRBJ2-3
CSARELAGGPVRDTQYF
>TRBV6-1|-|TRBJ1-3
CASSVGGSGNTIYF
>TRBV20-1|-|TRBJ2-1
CSALQGGVNEQFF
>TRBV7-8|-|TRBJ2-3
CASRGLKDTQYF
>TRBV20-1|many|TRBJ2-7
CSARDEFAEQYF
>TRBV5-1|few|TRBJ1-4
CASSLDWGVRPNEKLFF
>TRBV20-1|many|TRBJ2-7
CSASDYQSSYEQYF
>TRBV6-4|many|TRBJ2-6
CASSEGSGANVLTF
>TRBV29-1|many|TRBJ2-3
CSVEWSSGRTDTQYF
>TRBV29-1|few|TRBJ1-2
CSVDRATGLKEGYTF
>TRBV28|-|TRBJ2-5
CASTSGTAGTQYF
>TRBV3-1|few|TRBJ1-1
CASSQLVGTEAFF
>TRBV7-6|-|TRBJ2-7
CASSLSRINEQYF
>TRBV15|-|TRBJ2-2
CATEVYPNTGELFF
>TRBV20-1|many|TRBJ2-1
CSARDFSGDHNEQFF
>TRBV7-2|-|TRBJ2-7
CASSLGHSSYEQYF
>TRBV20-1|few|TRBJ2-6
CSARGTGVGANVLTF
>TRBV6-1|-|TRBJ1-2
CASSEQGRRDYGYTF
>TRBV21-1|-|TRBJ2-7
CASSKGDGYF
>TRBV20-1|-|TRBJ1-4
CSATRDNSLTNEKLFF